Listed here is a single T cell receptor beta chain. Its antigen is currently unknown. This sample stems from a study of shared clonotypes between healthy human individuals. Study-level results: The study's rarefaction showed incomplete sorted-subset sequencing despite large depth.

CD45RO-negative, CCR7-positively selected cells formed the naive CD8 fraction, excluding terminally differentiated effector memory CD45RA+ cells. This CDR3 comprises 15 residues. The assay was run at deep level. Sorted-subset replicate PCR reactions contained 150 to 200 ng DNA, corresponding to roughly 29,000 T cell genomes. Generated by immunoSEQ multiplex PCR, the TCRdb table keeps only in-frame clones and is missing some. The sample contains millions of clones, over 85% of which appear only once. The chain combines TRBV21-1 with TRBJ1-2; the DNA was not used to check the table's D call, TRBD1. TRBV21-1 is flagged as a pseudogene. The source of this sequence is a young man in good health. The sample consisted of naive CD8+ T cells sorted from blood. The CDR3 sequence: CASSKEPSGFYGYTF. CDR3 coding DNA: TGTGCCAGCAGCAAAGAACCCTCAGGGTTCTATGGCTACACCTTC.